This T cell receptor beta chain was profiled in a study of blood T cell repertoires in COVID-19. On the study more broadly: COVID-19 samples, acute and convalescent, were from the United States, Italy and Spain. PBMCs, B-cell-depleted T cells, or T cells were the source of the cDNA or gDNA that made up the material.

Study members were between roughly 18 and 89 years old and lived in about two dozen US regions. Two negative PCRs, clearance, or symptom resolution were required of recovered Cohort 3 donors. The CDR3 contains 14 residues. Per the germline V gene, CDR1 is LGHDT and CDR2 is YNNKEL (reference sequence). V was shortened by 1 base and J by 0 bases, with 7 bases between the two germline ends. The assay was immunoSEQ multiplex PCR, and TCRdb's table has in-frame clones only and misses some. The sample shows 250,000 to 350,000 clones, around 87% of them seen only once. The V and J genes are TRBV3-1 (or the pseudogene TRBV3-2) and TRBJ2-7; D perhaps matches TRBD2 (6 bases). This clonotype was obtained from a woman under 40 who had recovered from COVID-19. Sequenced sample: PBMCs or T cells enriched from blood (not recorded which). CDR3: CASSQGRGSYEQYF. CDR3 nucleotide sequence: TGTGCCAGCAGCCAAGGGAGGGGCTCCTACGAGCAGTACTTC.